This TCR beta chain was documented in a study of metastatic and nonmetastatic thyroid tumors. Study-wide background: It was across blood and tumor or nodule tissue from malignant and benign thyroid patients that repertoires were compared.

Study-wide results and limits: Malignant tumors reportedly showed significantly higher TCR beta diversity than benign nodules in both blood and tumor.

There are many counts of this clone. The antigen is unknown. Germline V CDR1 and CDR2: SGHVS, FNYEAQ. This CDR3 region has 13 residues. Deletions cut 8 bases from V and 0 bases from J, with 7 bases between. MiXCR re-clonotyped the PCR reads for TCRdb. The sample records roughly 9,200 clones, over 12% being singletons. There were no patients who had received any treatment before thyroid surgery. The genes are TRBV7-6 and TRBJ2-2; D gene uncertain. The sequenced sample was blood. This sequence originates from a female donor with papillary thyroid cancer or a benign thyroid nodule (not recorded which). Some clones in this sample may be carry-over from other donors' samples. The CDR3 nucleotides are TGTGCCAGCTCACACGCGAACACCGGGGAGCTGTTTTTT. This sequence encodes CASSHANTGELFF.